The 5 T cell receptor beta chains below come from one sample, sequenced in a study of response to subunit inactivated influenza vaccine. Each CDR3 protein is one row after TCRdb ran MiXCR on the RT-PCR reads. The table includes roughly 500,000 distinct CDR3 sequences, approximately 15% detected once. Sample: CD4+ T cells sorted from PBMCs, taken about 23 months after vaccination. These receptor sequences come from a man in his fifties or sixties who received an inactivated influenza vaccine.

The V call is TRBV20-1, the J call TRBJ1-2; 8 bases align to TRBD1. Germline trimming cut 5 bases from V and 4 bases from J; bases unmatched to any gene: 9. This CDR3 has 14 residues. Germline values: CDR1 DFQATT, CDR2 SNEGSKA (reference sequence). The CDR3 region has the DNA TGCAGTGCTGAGCAGGGGGCGGTGATCTATGGCTACACCTTC. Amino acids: CSAEQGAVIYGYTF.

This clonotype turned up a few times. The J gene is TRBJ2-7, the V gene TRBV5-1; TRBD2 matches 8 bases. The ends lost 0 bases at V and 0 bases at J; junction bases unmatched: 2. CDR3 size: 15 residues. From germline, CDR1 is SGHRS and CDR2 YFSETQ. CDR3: CASSLAGLVSYEQYF. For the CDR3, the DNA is TGCGCCAGCAGCTTGGCGGGACTAGTCTCCTACGAGCAGTACTTC.

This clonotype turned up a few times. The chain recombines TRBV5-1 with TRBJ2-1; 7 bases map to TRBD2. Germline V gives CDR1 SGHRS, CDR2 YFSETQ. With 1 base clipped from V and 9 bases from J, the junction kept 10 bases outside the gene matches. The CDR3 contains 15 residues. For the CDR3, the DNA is TGCGCCAGCAGCTTGAATAGTAGACTAGCTCGTGAGCAGTTCTTC. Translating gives CASSLNSRLAREQFF.

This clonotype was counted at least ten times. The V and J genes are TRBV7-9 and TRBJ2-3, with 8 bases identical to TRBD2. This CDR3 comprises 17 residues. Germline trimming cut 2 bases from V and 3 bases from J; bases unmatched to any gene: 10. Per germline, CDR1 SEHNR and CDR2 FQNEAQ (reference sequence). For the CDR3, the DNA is TGTGCCAGCAGCTTAAAATTGTTTAGCGGGGATACAGATACGCAGTATTTT. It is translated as CASSLKLFSGDTDTQYF.

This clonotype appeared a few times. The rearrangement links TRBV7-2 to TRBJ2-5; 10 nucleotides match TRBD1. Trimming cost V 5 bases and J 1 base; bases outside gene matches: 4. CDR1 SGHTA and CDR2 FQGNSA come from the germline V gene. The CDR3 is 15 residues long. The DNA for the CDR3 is TGTGCCAGCAGCCATAGGACAGGGGGCCAAGAGACCCAGTACTTC. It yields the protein CASSHRTGGQETQYF.